This entry lists 21 T cell receptor beta chains sequenced from one sample in a study of cytomegalovirus exposure and HLA in healthy donors. Here immunoSEQ multiplex PCR was the method, and the copy in TCRdb shows in-frame clones only, minus some. Here the sample spans about 250,000 clones, about 90% being singletons. The source material was PBMCs. These receptors originate from a man between 18 and 35 years old in good health and CMV-seropositive.

The chain links TRBV5-4 to TRBJ2-7; no firm D call. Germline CDR1 SGHNT, CDR2 YYREEE (reference sequence). The length of the CDR3 is 17 residues. V dropped 7 bases and J dropped 5 bases, with 28 bases sitting between them. The CDR3 coding sequence is TGTGCCAGCGCTTCCACGGATGCTTACCAATCTCCCCACGAGCAGTACTTC. It specifies CASASTDAYQSPHEQYF.

The chain recombines TRBV27 with TRBJ2-1; D remains ambiguous. CDR1 is MNHEY, CDR2 SMNVEV, per germline (reference sequence). The CDR3 has 18 amino acids. V shed 2 bases and J shed 0 bases, with 17 bases lying between them. For the CDR3, the DNA is TGTGCCAGCAGTTTAAACAGATTGCTTCACGGCTCCTACAATGAGCAGTTCTTC. As protein: CASSLNRLLHGSYNEQFF.

The V gene is TRBV30, the J gene TRBJ2-1; D is ambiguous. V was trimmed by 2 bases and J by 0 bases, leaving 11 bases between them. Germline values: CDR1 GTSNPN, CDR2 SVGIG (reference sequence). CDR3 length equals 15 residues. The CDR3 is CAWSRAVLSYNEQFF. The CDR3 DNA sequence: TGTGCCTGGAGTCGGGCGGTCCTCTCCTACAATGAGCAGTTCTTC. The full variable domain, in which reference TRBV30 and TRBJ2-1 provide the parts outside the CDR3, is SQTIHQWPATLVQPVGSPLSLECTVEGTSNPNLYWYRQAAGRGLQLLFYSVGIGQISSEVPQNLSASRPQDRQFILSSKKLLLSDSGFYLCAWSRAVLSYNEQFFGPGTRLTVL.

The rearrangement uses TRBV27 and TRBJ1-5; TRBD1 is a possible D gene (6 bases). This CDR3 region has 14 residues. Germline values: CDR1 MNHEY, CDR2 SMNVEV (reference sequence). V gave up 10 bases and J gave up 4 bases, with 17 bases separating them. The CDR3 DNA reads as TGTGCCACCAAAGTCGGGGGGCCGAATCAGCCCCAGCATTTT. It encodes CATKVGGPNQPQHF.

This clone occurred once. The chain recombines TRBV6-5 with TRBJ1-3; weak D call: TRBD1 (6 bases). CDR1 and CDR2 (germline): MNHEY, SVGAGI. The CDR3 spans 14 residues. The V end lost 6 bases, the J end lost 2 bases, and 11 bases lay between the germline ends. The CDR3 reads CASSRGFTGNTIYF. The CDR3 DNA sequence: TGTGCCAGCAGCAGGGGCTTTACTGGAAACACCATATATTTT.

V and J are TRBV5-1 and TRBJ2-3; 9 nucleotides align to TRBD1. Trimming cost V 0 bases and J 4 bases; bases outside gene matches: 0. Germline loops: CDR1 SGHRS, CDR2 YFSETQ. The CDR3 totals 14 residues. For the CDR3, the DNA is TGCGCCAGCAGCTTGGGGACAGGGGCAGATACGCAGTATTTT. Its protein is CASSLGTGADTQYF.

V is TRBV11-2 and J is TRBJ2-7; TRBD1 matches at 8 bases. Germline assignment: CDR1 SGHAT and CDR2 FQNNGV. CDR3 length: 15 amino acids. With 2 bases clipped from V and 4 bases from J, the junction kept 7 bases outside the gene matches. Here the CDR3 reads CASSLTGQGSYEQYF. The CDR3 DNA is TGTGCCAGCAGCTTAACTGGACAGGGATCGTACGAGCAGTACTTC.

This chain joins TRBV6-1 and TRBJ1-1; TRBD1 agrees at 7 bases. CDR1 is MNHNS and CDR2 is SASEGT in the germline V gene. CDR3 length: 13 amino acids. The ends lost 6 bases at V and 1 base at J; junction bases unmatched: 2. This CDR3 reads CASRRTGNTEAFF. CDR3 DNA sequence: TGTGCCAGCAGGAGGACAGGGAACACTGAAGCTTTCTTT.

The genes are TRBV18 and TRBJ1-2; D may be TRBD1 (6 bases). The CDR3 runs 12 residues. Looked up from germline, CDR1 is KGHSH and CDR2 is LQKENI. V was shortened by 3 bases and J by 8 bases, with 10 bases between the two germline ends. The CDR3: CASSPQGWGYTF. The CDR3 bases are TGTGCCAGCTCACCCCAGGGGTGGGGCTACACCTTC. Together with reference TRBV18 and TRBJ1-2, the CDR3 gives the full variable domain: NAGVMQNPRHLVRRRGQEARLRCSPMKGHSHVYWYRQLPEEGLKFMVYLQKENIIDESGMPKERFSAEFPKEGPSILRIQQVVRGDSAAYFCASSPQGWGYTFGSGTRLTVV.

The chain carries TRBV6-5 and TRBJ2-1; D unresolved. CDR1 and CDR2 from the germline V gene are MNHEY and SVGAGI. The CDR3 totals 12 residues. V was cut by 4 bases and J by 5 bases, with 6 bases left in between. The CDR3 reads CASSSSDNEQFF. The CDR3 nucleotides are TGTGCCAGCAGTTCCAGCGACAATGAGCAGTTCTTC.

The chain joins TRBV6-6 to TRBJ1-5; possible D gene TRBD1, 5 bases. This CDR3 has 15 residues. Germline CDR1 MNHNY, CDR2 SVGAGI (reference sequence). Trimming stripped 5 bases from V and 0 bases from J, with 11 bases between. CDR3 DNA: TGTGCCAGCAGTACCCGGGGCGGTAGCAATCAGCCCCAGCATTTT. Translating it yields CASSTRGGSNQPQHF.

V is TRBV5-1 and J is TRBJ1-1; D ambiguous. V was trimmed by 2 bases and J by 0 bases, leaving 5 bases between them. Germline CDR1 is SGHRS and CDR2 is YFSETQ. This CDR3 has 13 amino acids. The CDR3: CASSFDLNTEAFF. The CDR3 nucleotides are TGCGCCAGCAGCTTCGACCTGAACACTGAAGCTTTCTTT.

V usage is TRBV2 and J usage is TRBJ2-7, with 7 bases lining up with TRBD1. CDR1 and CDR2 (germline): SNHLY, FYNNEI. V lost 8 bases and J lost 4; bases outside the gene matches: 8. This CDR3 comprises 13 residues. The CDR3 protein is CASGKDRPYEQYF. CDR3 nucleotides: TGTGCCAGCGGTAAGGACAGGCCTTACGAGCAGTACTTC.

This chain links TRBV15 with TRBJ2-5; perhaps D is TRBD1 or TRBD2 (5 bases each). The CDR3 length is 13 residues. V was cut by 1 base and J by 3 bases, with 6 bases left in between. CDR1 and CDR2 (germline): LNHNV, YYDKDF (reference sequence). This chain's CDR3 is CATSRGGKETQYF. As DNA, the CDR3 is TGTGCCACCAGCAGAGGGGGGAAAGAGACCCAGTACTTC.

V usage is TRBV7-2 and J usage is TRBJ1-2, with TRBD1 matching over 7 bases. V gave up 4 bases and J gave up 1 base; unmatched junction bases: 3. In germline, CDR1 is SGHTA, CDR2 FQGNSA. This CDR3 spans 14 amino acids. Here the CDR3 reads CASSSNRGNYGYTF. The CDR3 region has the DNA TGTGCCAGCAGCTCAAACAGGGGTAACTATGGCTACACCTTC.

This clone is a singleton in its sample. V and J are TRBV20-1 and TRBJ2-3; D is ambiguous. This CDR3 has 11 residues. Germline V lookup: CDR1 DFQATT, CDR2 SNEGSKA (reference sequence). Deletions cut 6 bases from V and 5 bases from J, with 9 bases between. The CDR3 coding sequence is TGCAGTGCCCGGCGGCAAGATACGCAGTATTTT. As protein: CSARRQDTQYF.

The CDR3 region is CASSLGAGLSEKLFF. In DNA, the CDR3 is TGTGCCAGCAGCTTAGGTGCAGGGTTAAGTGAAAAACTGTTTTTT. The chain links TRBV7-9 to TRBJ1-4; possible D gene TRBD1, 5 bases. Germline values: CDR1 SEHNR, CDR2 FQNEAQ (reference sequence). Trimming stripped 1 base from V and 7 bases from J, with 13 bases between. CDR3 length: 15 residues.

The V call is TRBV19, the J call TRBJ1-5; 9 positions match TRBD1. V trimming: 4 bases; J trimming: 1 base; junction bases outside the gene matches: 2. Germline CDR1 is LNHDA and CDR2 is SQIVND (reference sequence). This CDR3 has 15 amino acids. CDR3 nucleotide sequence: TGTGCCAGTAGTACACAGGGGGCGAGCAATCAGCCCCAGCATTTT. Its protein product is CASSTQGASNQPQHF.

This clone was counted a single time. The chain combines TRBV18 with TRBJ2-3, with unresolved D. The CDR3 totals 12 residues. Germline CDR1 is KGHSH and CDR2 is LQKENI. The V and J ends lost 2 bases and 4 bases respectively, with 4 bases between them. This CDR3 reads CASSPDSDTQYF. In DNA form, the CDR3 reads TGTGCCAGCTCACCAGACTCAGATACGCAGTATTTT.

The CDR3 sequence: CASSSRTSFTDTQYF. Written as DNA, the CDR3 is TGTGCCAGCAGCTCAAGGACTAGCTTCACAGATACGCAGTATTTT. This chain uses TRBV7-6 with TRBJ2-3, with 8 bases fitting TRBD2. This CDR3 is 15 amino acids long. Trimming took 4 bases from V and 2 from J; bases not matched to a gene: 5. Germline CDR1 and CDR2: SGHVS and FNYEAQ.

This chain connects TRBV10-3 to TRBJ2-7; TRBD2 matches 8 bases. The CDR3 extends over 17 amino acids. With V trimmed by 2 bases and J by 0 bases, 9 bases remained unmatched. CDR1 and CDR2 (germline): ENHRY, SYGVKD. For the CDR3, the DNA is TGTGCCATCAGTGAGATGTGGGTAGCGGGGAGCTCCTACGAGCAGTACTTC. This codes for CAISEMWVAGSSYEQYF.